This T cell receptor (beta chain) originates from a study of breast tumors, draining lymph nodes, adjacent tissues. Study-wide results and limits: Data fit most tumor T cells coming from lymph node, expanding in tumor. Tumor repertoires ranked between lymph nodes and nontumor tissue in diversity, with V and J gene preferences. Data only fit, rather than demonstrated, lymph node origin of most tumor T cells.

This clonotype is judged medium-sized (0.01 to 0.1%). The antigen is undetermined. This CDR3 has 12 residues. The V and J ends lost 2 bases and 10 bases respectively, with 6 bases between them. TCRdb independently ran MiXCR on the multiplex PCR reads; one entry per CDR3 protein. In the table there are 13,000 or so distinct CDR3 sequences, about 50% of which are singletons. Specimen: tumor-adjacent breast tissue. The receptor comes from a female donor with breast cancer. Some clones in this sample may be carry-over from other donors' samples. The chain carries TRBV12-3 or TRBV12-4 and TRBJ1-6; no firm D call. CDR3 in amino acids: CASSLRESPLHF. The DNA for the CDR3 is TGTGCCAGCAGTTTAAGGGAATCACCCCTCCACTTT.